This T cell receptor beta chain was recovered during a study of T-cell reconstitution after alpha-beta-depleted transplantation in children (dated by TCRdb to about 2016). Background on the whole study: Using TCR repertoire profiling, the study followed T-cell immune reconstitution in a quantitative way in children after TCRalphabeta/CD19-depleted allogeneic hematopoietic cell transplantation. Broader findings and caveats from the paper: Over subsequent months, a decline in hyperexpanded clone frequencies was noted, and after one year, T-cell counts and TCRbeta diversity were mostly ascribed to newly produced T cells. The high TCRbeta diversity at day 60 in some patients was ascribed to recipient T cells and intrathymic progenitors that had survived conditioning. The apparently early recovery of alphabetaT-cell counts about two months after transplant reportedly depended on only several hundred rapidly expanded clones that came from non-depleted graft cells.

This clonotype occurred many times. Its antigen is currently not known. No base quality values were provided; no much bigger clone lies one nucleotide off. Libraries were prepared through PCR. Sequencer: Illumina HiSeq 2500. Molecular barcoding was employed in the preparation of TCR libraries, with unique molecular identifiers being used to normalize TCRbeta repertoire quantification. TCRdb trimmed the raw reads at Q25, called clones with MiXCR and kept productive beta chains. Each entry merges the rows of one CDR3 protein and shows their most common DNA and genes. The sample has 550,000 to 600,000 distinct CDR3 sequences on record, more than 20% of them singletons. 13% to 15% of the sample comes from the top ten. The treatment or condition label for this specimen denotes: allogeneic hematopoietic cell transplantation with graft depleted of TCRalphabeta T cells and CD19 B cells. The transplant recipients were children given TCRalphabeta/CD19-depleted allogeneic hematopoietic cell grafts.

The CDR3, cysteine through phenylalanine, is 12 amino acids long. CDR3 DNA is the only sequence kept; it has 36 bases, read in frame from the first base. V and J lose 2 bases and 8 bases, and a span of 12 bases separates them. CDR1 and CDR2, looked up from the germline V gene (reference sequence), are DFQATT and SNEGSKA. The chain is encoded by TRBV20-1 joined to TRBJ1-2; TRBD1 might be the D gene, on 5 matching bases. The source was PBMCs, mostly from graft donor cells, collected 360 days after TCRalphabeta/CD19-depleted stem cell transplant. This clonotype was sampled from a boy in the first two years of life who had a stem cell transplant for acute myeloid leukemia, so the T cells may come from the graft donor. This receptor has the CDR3 CSARHGALGYTF. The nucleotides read TGCAGTGCTAGACACGGGGCACTGGGCTACACCTTC.